Shown below are 9 T cell receptor beta chains from a single sample sequenced in a study of T cell changes during pregnancy in multiple sclerosis. Assay: immunoSEQ multiplex PCR; the TCRdb copy retains only in-frame clones and omits some. The profile shows more than 55,000 clones, 91% of them singletons. Sample: peripheral blood, taken in the third trimester of pregnancy. Receptor source: a female donor in good health, enrolled as a control in a pregnancy study.

V is TRBV28 and J is TRBJ1-2; D is perhaps TRBD1 (5 bases). Trimming removed 5 bases at V and 5 bases at J, with 18 bases between. The length of the CDR3 is 15 residues. Germline V lookup: CDR1 MDHEN, CDR2 SYDVKM. CDR3 sequence reads: CASSPTTGAFYGYTF. CDR3 DNA sequence: TGTGCCAGCAGTCCTACAACAGGAGCATTTTATGGCTACACCTTC.

The chain uses TRBV7-9 and TRBJ2-5, with 8 bases matching TRBD2. J gave up 5 bases and V 8 bases, and 13 bases lay outside the gene matches. The CDR3 consists of 15 residues. The germline V gene encodes CDR1 SEHNR and CDR2 FQNEAQ (reference sequence). This CDR3 is CASLYGGAVVETQYF. The CDR3 nucleotides are TGTGCCAGCCTCTACGGGGGGGCAGTCGTGGAGACCCAGTACTTC.

The chain is built from TRBV6-5 and TRBJ1-1, with 7 bases lining up with TRBD1. The CDR3 runs to 13 residues. Per the germline V gene, CDR1 is MNHEY and CDR2 is SVGAGI. The ends lost 8 bases at V and 3 bases at J; junction bases unmatched: 6. CDR3 DNA: TGTGCCAGCTGGGGACAGCTTTACACTGAAGCTTTCTTT. Its protein is CASWGQLYTEAFF.

By its share, this clone is medium-sized. V usage is TRBV19 and J usage is TRBJ2-1, with D perhaps TRBD2 (5 bases). Germline CDR1 is LNHDA and CDR2 is SQIVND (reference sequence). V lost 1 base to trimming and J lost 2 bases, with 9 bases between them. This CDR3 has 15 residues. The DNA of the CDR3 is TGTGCCAGTAGTATAGGGGGAGAACCCTACAATGAGCAGTTCTTC. Its protein product is CASSIGGEPYNEQFF.

CDR3 sequence (DNA): TGTGCCAGCAGCCCCCTTCCCCCGGGACTAGCGGGGGAGGTGACCCAGTACTTC. Protein: CASSPLPPGLAGEVTQYF. This chain links TRBV11-2 with TRBJ2-5, with 14 bases fitting TRBD2. Germline V gene lookup returns CDR1 SGHAT and CDR2 FQNNGV. This CDR3 is 18 amino acids long. With 5 bases clipped from V and 7 bases from J, the junction kept 15 bases outside the gene matches.

The chain couples TRBV6-1 to TRBJ2-7; 8 bases match TRBD1. Germline V gene data show CDR1 as MNHNS and CDR2 as SASEGT. V was clipped by 4 bases and J by 2 bases; unmatched bases: 7. The CDR3 covers 15 residues. The CDR3 here is CASSATGQATYEQYF. DNA of the CDR3: TGTGCCAGCAGTGCCACGGGACAGGCGACCTACGAGCAGTACTTC.

The J gene is TRBJ1-2, the V gene TRBV5-1; D ambiguous. Looked up from germline, CDR1 is SGHRS and CDR2 is YFSETQ. The CDR3 covers 13 residues. The V gene lost 0 bases and the J gene lost 8 bases, with 11 bases spanning the gap. CDR3: CASSLDAIRGYTF. For the CDR3, the DNA is TGCGCCAGCAGCTTGGATGCGATAAGAGGCTACACCTTC.

V gene TRBV29-1 combines with J gene TRBJ2-2; no firm D call. Deletions cut 4 bases from V and 1 base from J, with 4 bases between. The CDR3 covers 12 residues. Germline-derived CDR1 and CDR2 are SQVTM and ANQGSEA. As DNA, the CDR3 is TGCAGCGTTGCCAGGAACACCGGGGAGCTGTTTTTT. It codes for CSVARNTGELFF.

J is TRBJ1-2 and V is TRBV6-5; TRBD1 is a possible D gene (6 bases). This CDR3 comprises 13 residues. Trimming pared 2 bases from V and 4 bases from J, leaving 8 bases between. The germline V gene encodes CDR1 MNHEY and CDR2 SVGAGI. The CDR3, as DNA: TGTGCCAGCAGTTACCAGACAGGCTATGGCTACACCTTC. This encodes CASSYQTGYGYTF.